The rows below give T cell receptor beta chains drawn from one sample of a study of blood T cells in healthy people across ages. In TCRdb, the 5' RACE reads were re-called with MiXCR into one record per CDR3 protein. The sample holds some 900,000 distinct CDR3 sequences, approximately 49% seen once. The sample was blood. Source of these receptors: a young man in good health. Each CDR3 is given with its conserved first and last residue. The order of the fields is clone size, CDR3 length, D gene, V gene, J gene, CDR3 protein, CDR3 DNA. D genes are given only for firm matches. Some rows mark clone size as missing; the rest say once, few, many or name a class of expanded clone.

abundance: -
len: 14
d_gene: -
v_gene: TRBV27
j_gene: TRBJ1-2
CDR3aa: CASRAQTYSYGYTF
CDR3nt: TGTGCCAGCAGGGCACAGACTTACAGCTATGGCTACACCTTC

abundance: -
len: 15
d_gene: -
v_gene: TRBV20-1
j_gene: TRBJ1-1
CDR3aa: CSATRGRWGDTEAFF
CDR3nt: TGCAGTGCTACGAGGGGGAGGTGGGGGGACACTGAAGCTTTCTTT

abundance: -
len: 12
d_gene: -
v_gene: TRBV2
j_gene: TRBJ2-3
CDR3aa: CASVDHPDTQYF
CDR3nt: TGTGCCAGCGTGGACCACCCAGATACGCAGTATTTT

abundance: -
len: 13
d_gene: -
v_gene: TRBV28
j_gene: TRBJ2-7
CDR3aa: CASRSPQDRCWYF
CDR3nt: TGTGCCAGCAGATCGCCGCAAGACAGGTGTTGGTACTTC

abundance: -
len: 16
d_gene: -
v_gene: TRBV19
j_gene: TRBJ2-4
CDR3aa: CASSIDQGSVKNIQYF
CDR3nt: TGTGCCAGTAGTATAGATCAGGGATCGGTCAAAAACATTCAGTACTTC

abundance: -
len: 13
d_gene: -
v_gene: TRBV12-3/TRBV12-4
j_gene: TRBJ1-6
CDR3aa: CASTPGGNLPLHF
CDR3nt: TGTGCCAGCACCCCCGGAGGGAATTTACCCCTCCACTTT

abundance: -
len: 15
d_gene: -
v_gene: TRBV20-1
j_gene: TRBJ2-7
CDR3aa: CSARDLSGVSYEQYF
CDR3nt: TGCAGTGCTAGAGATCTTTCAGGGGTATCCTACGAGCAGTACTTC

abundance: -
len: 13
d_gene: TRBD2
v_gene: TRBV18
j_gene: TRBJ2-7
CDR3aa: CASSPAGVREQYF
CDR3nt: TGTGCCAGCTCACCAGCGGGAGTGCGCGAGCAGTACTTC

abundance: -
len: 12
d_gene: -
v_gene: TRBV6-2/TRBV6-3
j_gene: TRBJ2-1
CDR3aa: CASSYSRDEQFF
CDR3nt: TGTGCCAGCAGTTACTCTCGAGATGAGCAGTTCTTC

abundance: few
len: 15
d_gene: -
v_gene: TRBV4-2
j_gene: TRBJ1-2
CDR3aa: CASGQAIGSHYGYTF
CDR3nt: TGTGCCAGCGGCCAAGCGATTGGCAGTCACTATGGCTACACCTTC

abundance: few
len: 13
d_gene: -
v_gene: TRBV6-1
j_gene: TRBJ2-7
CDR3aa: CASLDGASYEQYF
CDR3nt: TGTGCCAGCCTGGACGGCGCCTCCTACGAGCAGTACTTC

abundance: -
len: 15
d_gene: -
v_gene: TRBV20-1
j_gene: TRBJ1-2
CDR3aa: CSASQGINLNYGYTF
CDR3nt: TGCAGTGCTAGCCAGGGGATAAATCTCAACTATGGCTACACCTTC

abundance: -
len: 17
d_gene: TRBD2
v_gene: TRBV20-1
j_gene: TRBJ2-1
CDR3aa: CSARDLTRSGVYNEQFF
CDR3nt: TGCAGTGCTAGAGATCTGACACGGAGCGGGGTTTACAATGAGCAGTTCTTC

abundance: few
len: 14
d_gene: TRBD1
v_gene: TRBV29-1
j_gene: TRBJ2-1
CDR3aa: CSVRPGTGGDEQFF
CDR3nt: TGCAGCGTTCGCCCCGGGACAGGGGGGGATGAGCAGTTCTTC

abundance: -
len: 17
d_gene: TRBD2
v_gene: TRBV7-9
j_gene: TRBJ2-2
CDR3aa: CASSLGLAGTNTGELFF
CDR3nt: TGTGCCAGCAGCTTGGGGCTAGCGGGCACTAACACCGGGGAGCTGTTTTTT

abundance: -
len: 16
d_gene: -
v_gene: TRBV12-3/TRBV12-4
j_gene: TRBJ1-1
CDR3aa: CASSFEPTAPNTEAFF
CDR3nt: TGTGCCAGCAGTTTTGAGCCGACAGCCCCGAACACTGAAGCTTTCTTT

abundance: -
len: 14
d_gene: -
v_gene: TRBV7-9
j_gene: TRBJ2-1
CDR3aa: CASLENSRLSEQFF
CDR3nt: TGTGCCAGCTTGGAAAACAGTCGATTGAGTGAGCAGTTCTTC

abundance: few
len: 15
d_gene: TRBD1
v_gene: TRBV4-2
j_gene: TRBJ2-5
CDR3aa: CASSQATGGGETQYF
CDR3nt: TGTGCCAGCAGCCAAGCGACAGGGGGCGGGGAGACCCAGTACTTC

abundance: -
len: 15
d_gene: TRBD1
v_gene: TRBV5-1
j_gene: TRBJ2-3
CDR3aa: CASSLATGGEDTQYF
CDR3nt: TGCGCCAGCAGCTTGGCCACAGGGGGCGAGGATACGCAGTATTTT

abundance: -
len: 15
d_gene: -
v_gene: TRBV3-1
j_gene: TRBJ1-2
CDR3aa: CASSQGPGAFYGYAF
CDR3nt: TGTGCCAGCAGCCAAGGTCCCGGGGCATTTTATGGCTACGCCTTC

abundance: few
len: 16
d_gene: TRBD2
v_gene: TRBV6-5
j_gene: TRBJ2-7
CDR3aa: CASSYSRTSGGYEQYF
CDR3nt: TGTGCCAGCAGTTACTCCCGCACTAGCGGGGGCTACGAGCAGTACTTC

abundance: -
len: 16
d_gene: TRBD2
v_gene: TRBV6-1
j_gene: TRBJ2-1
CDR3aa: CASRAGTSGLYNEQFF
CDR3nt: TGTGCCAGCAGAGCCGGGACTAGCGGGCTGTACAATGAGCAGTTCTTC

abundance: -
len: 16
d_gene: -
v_gene: TRBV4-3
j_gene: TRBJ2-2
CDR3aa: CASSPALVWNTGELFF
CDR3nt: TGCGCCAGCAGCCCTGCCCTCGTGTGGAACACCGGGGAGCTGTTTTTT

abundance: -
len: 13
d_gene: -
v_gene: TRBV5-1
j_gene: TRBJ2-1
CDR3aa: CASNSDGSNEQFF
CDR3nt: TGCGCCAGCAACTCGGACGGCAGCAATGAGCAGTTCTTC

abundance: once
len: 15
d_gene: -
v_gene: TRBV14
j_gene: TRBJ2-1
CDR3aa: CASSQGHLENNEQFF
CDR3nt: TGTGCCAGCAGCCAAGGACATCTTGAAAACAATGAGCAGTTCTTC

abundance: few
len: 14
d_gene: -
v_gene: TRBV11-3
j_gene: TRBJ2-3
CDR3aa: CASSLDPPPGTQYF
CDR3nt: TGTGCCAGCAGCTTAGATCCGCCCCCGGGTACGCAGTATTTT

abundance: -
len: 14
d_gene: TRBD1
v_gene: TRBV14
j_gene: TRBJ2-7
CDR3aa: CASSSRTGLDEQYF
CDR3nt: TGTGCCAGCAGCTCGAGGACAGGTCTCGACGAGCAGTACTTC

abundance: few
len: 14
d_gene: TRBD1
v_gene: TRBV10-3
j_gene: TRBJ2-7
CDR3aa: CAIKEGQGTYEQYF
CDR3nt: TGTGCCATCAAAGAGGGACAGGGGACCTACGAGCAGTACTTC